The 16 T cell receptor beta chains presented below share a single source sample, sequenced in a study of cytomegalovirus exposure and HLA in healthy donors. The table came from immunoSEQ multiplex PCR; TCRdb's copy has only in-frame clones and leaves some out. The repertoire holds roughly 58,000 clones, with 80% to 95% as singletons. Sequenced material: PBMCs. These receptor sequences come from a man aged 18-30 years in good health and CMV-seronegative.

This clone was seen a few times. The rearrangement uses TRBV25-1 and TRBJ1-1; no definite D call. The germline V gene has CDR1 MGHDK and CDR2 SYGVNS. This CDR3 has 11 amino acids. Trimming stripped 5 bases from V and 1 base from J, with 2 bases between. Written as DNA, the CDR3 is TGTGCCAGCAGTCAGAACACTGAAGCTTTCTTT. This sequence encodes CASSQNTEAFF.

This chain's CDR3 is CASSFNGNLYEQFF. The CDR3 DNA is TGTGCCAGCAGTTTTAACGGGAATCTGTATGAGCAGTTCTTC. The chain links TRBV27 to TRBJ2-1, with D perhaps matching TRBD2 (5 bases). With 3 bases removed from V and 8 bases from J, the gap between germline ends came to 14 bases. This CDR3 region has 14 residues. Germline V CDR1 and CDR2: MNHEY, SMNVEV (reference sequence).

The CDR3: CASSSSQYEQYF. The CDR3 DNA reads as TGTGCCAGCAGCTCCTCCCAGTACGAGCAGTACTTC. This chain links TRBV5-4 with TRBJ2-7; D gene uncertain. This CDR3 contains 12 residues. The germline gives CDR1 SGHNT, CDR2 YYREEE (reference sequence). Trimming cost V 3 bases and J 4 bases, with 8 bases left between them.

This clone was seen once. CDR3 residues: CASSAHVQAPHNEQFF. Here the CDR3 DNA reads TGTGCCAGCAGTGCCCATGTCCAAGCCCCCCACAATGAGCAGTTCTTC. The chain couples TRBV6-1 to TRBJ2-1; D remains unclear. The germline V gene has CDR1 MNHNS and CDR2 SASEGT. The CDR3 loop spans 16 amino acids. V shed 4 bases and J shed 5 bases, with 18 bases lying between them.

V and J are TRBV19 and TRBJ1-1; TRBD1 matches 9 bases. Trimming cost V 7 bases and J 0 bases; bases outside gene matches: 15. From germline, CDR1 is LNHDA and CDR2 SQIVND (reference sequence). This CDR3 has 18 residues. CDR3: CASTPAYRGRRMNTEAFF. The CDR3 region has the DNA TGTGCCAGTACCCCCGCTTACAGGGGGCGGAGGATGAACACTGAAGCTTTCTTT.

J is TRBJ1-1 and V is TRBV5-4; D is unclear. V was pared by 3 bases and J by 7 bases, with 7 bases between. The CDR3 runs 11 residues. In germline, CDR1 is SGHNT, CDR2 YYREEE (reference sequence). The DNA of the CDR3 is TGTGCCAGCAGCTCGACTGGTGAAGCTTTCTTT. It is translated as CASSSTGEAFF.

This clone was seen just once. V and J are TRBV2 and TRBJ1-2; possibly TRBD1 for D (6 bases). V was pared by 4 bases and J by 5 bases, with 14 bases between. The CDR3 runs to 14 residues. Germline CDR1 is SNHLY and CDR2 is FYNNEI. The CDR3 DNA follows: TGTGCCAGCAGTGGGGACCGGACAGCTTATGGCTACACCTTC. This sequence encodes CASSGDRTAYGYTF.

This clone was seen a single time. This sequence joins TRBV11-3 and TRBJ2-1, with 7 positions matching TRBD2. CDR1 and CDR2 (germline): SGHNT, YENEEA. V dropped 1 base and J dropped 8; count of bases not matched to a gene: 20. The CDR3 totals 19 residues. The CDR3 nucleotides are TGTGCCAGCAGCTTAGGGTTTGGCCGGGTTGCGGCGGGGAGGGATGAGCAGTTCTTC. The encoded protein is CASSLGFGRVAAGRDEQFF.

The chain uses TRBV2 and TRBJ2-7; D is undetermined. The V gene lost 4 bases and the J gene lost 2 bases, with 12 bases spanning the gap. CDR1 and CDR2 (germline): SNHLY, FYNNEI. This CDR3 is 14 amino acids long. CDR3 nucleotides: TGTGCCAGCAGTGGATTGCGGAGAGCCTACGAGCAGTACTTC. It is translated as CASSGLRRAYEQYF.

This chain connects TRBV28 to TRBJ2-1, with 7 positions matching TRBD2. Germline loops: CDR1 MDHEN, CDR2 SYDVKM. The CDR3 runs to 11 residues. The V gene end was trimmed by 5 bases and the J gene end by 11 bases; junction bases not matched to a gene: 3. CDR3: CASSPSGQQFF. Written as DNA, the CDR3 is TGTGCCAGCAGTCCTAGCGGCCAGCAGTTCTTC.

The CDR3 nucleotides are TGTGCCAGCAGTTACTGGGGGGAGGCCGGGGAGCTGTTTTTT. Translating it yields CASSYWGEAGELFF. The J gene is TRBJ2-2, the V gene TRBV6-5; perhaps TRBD2 as D (6 bases). V was pared by 1 base and J by 6 bases, with 9 bases between. Germline V CDR1 and CDR2: MNHEY, SVGAGI. There are 14 residues in the CDR3.

The rearrangement joins TRBV9 to TRBJ2-1; 10 nucleotides agree with TRBD2. CDR3 length: 17 amino acids. After removal of 3 bases from V and 10 bases from J, the junction contained 16 bases not matched to a gene. Germline lookup yields CDR1 SGDLS and CDR2 YYNGEE. The CDR3 spells CASSASQAGGGSFEQFF. Here the CDR3 DNA reads TGTGCCAGCAGCGCCAGCCAAGCGGGAGGGGGTAGTTTCGAGCAGTTCTTC.

V gene TRBV6-1 combines with J gene TRBJ2-7; tentative D call: TRBD1 (5 bases). Trimming cost V 4 bases and J 2 bases, with 12 bases left between them. The length of the CDR3 is 14 residues. Germline values: CDR1 MNHNS, CDR2 SASEGT. The CDR3 DNA follows: TGTGCCAGCAGTGCCGATCCAGGGCCCTACGAGCAGTACTTC. It encodes CASSADPGPYEQYF.

The J gene is TRBJ1-1, the V gene TRBV18; D is unresolved. The V gene's germline CDR1 is KGHSH and CDR2 LQKENI. CDR3 length equals 15 residues. The V and J ends lost 3 bases and 0 bases respectively, with 11 bases between them. CDR3 DNA: TGTGCCAGCTCACCGGACTTAAAGGTGAACACTGAAGCTTTCTTT. Protein product: CASSPDLKVNTEAFF.

Only one count was recorded for this clone. The chain combines TRBV6-5 with TRBJ2-3, with D tentatively TRBD1 (5 bases). CDR1 and CDR2 (germline): MNHEY, SVGAGI. Trimming removed 2 bases from V and 0 bases from J, with 12 bases in between. This CDR3 spans 16 amino acids. The DNA of the CDR3 is TGTGCCAGCAGTTACGTGAGGACACTAAGCACAGATACGCAGTATTTT. Encoded protein: CASSYVRTLSTDTQYF.

The chain couples TRBV15 to TRBJ1-5, with D tentatively TRBD1 (5 bases). Looked up from germline, CDR1 is LNHNV and CDR2 is YYDKDF (reference sequence). The CDR3 sequence is 17 residues long. Trimming removed 3 bases from V and 2 bases from J, with 17 bases in between. The CDR3 DNA reads TGTGCCACCAGCAGGGCGACCGGGACTGGAGGCAATCAGCCCCAGCATTTT. Its translation is CATSRATGTGGNQPQHF.